This TCR beta chain was recovered during a study of cytomegalovirus exposure and HLA in healthy donors. Study details: Samples from HLA-typed donors yielded approximately 80 million unique TCRs in an early data release.

Samples came from healthy bone marrow donors. The length of the CDR3 is 17 residues. Losses at the gene ends were 6 bases for V and 0 bases for J; bases not matched to a gene: 14. In germline, CDR1 is SGDLS, CDR2 YYNGEE. Findings and caveats of the study: There was a cluster of highly shared sequence variants that was likely a sequencing artifact. Both high specificity and high sensitivity reportedly marked the classifier's diagnosis of cytomegalovirus status.

It was with 60 Vbeta and 13 Jbeta primers that the PCR ran. Profiling relied on immunoSEQ multiplex PCR, and the TCRdb table lists in-frame clones only, not all of them. The sample includes some 120,000 clones, 65% to 85% of them seen just once. On this clone itself: Its matching antigen is unknown.

The source is a man aged 50 to 59 in good health and CMV-seronegative. The V gene is TRBV9, the J gene TRBJ1-1; 7 positions agree with TRBD1. The specimen was PBMCs. The CDR3 loop reads CASTSLGDRIVNTEAFF. CDR3 nucleotides: TGTGCCAGCACCTCCTTGGGGGACAGAATAGTGAACACTGAAGCTTTCTTT.